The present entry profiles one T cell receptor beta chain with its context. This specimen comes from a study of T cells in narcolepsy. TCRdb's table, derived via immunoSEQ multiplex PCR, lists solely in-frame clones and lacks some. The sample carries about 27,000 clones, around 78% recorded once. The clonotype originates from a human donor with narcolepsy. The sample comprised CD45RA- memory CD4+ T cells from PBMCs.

CDR3: CASSAAAGSGNTIYF. The CDR3, as DNA: TGCGCCAGCAGCGCAGCGGCCGGATCCGGAAACACCATATATTTT. The chain employs TRBV5-1 and TRBJ1-3; D is unresolved. Trimming took 4 bases from V and 4 from J, leaving 15 bases between them. Per germline, CDR1 SGHRS and CDR2 YFSETQ. CDR3 length: 15 amino acids.